The clone carrying this T cell receptor (beta chain) was observed a few times. Its specificity is unknown. Every donor provided one heparinised blood draw, which averaged around 110 mL. V gave up 6 bases and J gave up 6 bases, with 17 bases separating them. Germline V gives CDR1 MDHEN, CDR2 SYDVKM. This CDR3 is 14 amino acids long. This sample is part of a study of beta chain features in type 1 diabetes. Study background: Cell yields, gender and age were comparable in patients and healthy donors.

Study outcomes and limitations: Lower insertion and higher deletion counts appeared at VDJ junctions in type 1 diabetes patients.

Since all of the isolated RNA was reverse transcribed, expressed TCRB transcripts were what got sequenced. Data came from immunoSEQ multiplex PCR; TCRdb stores just in-frame clones and leaves some out. Of around 310,000 clones in the sample, approximately 11% were seen once. V is TRBV28 and J is TRBJ1-1; D may be TRBD1 (5 bases). The TCR was taken from a woman aged 25 to 39 in good health. Specimen: naive CD4+ T cells from blood. CDR3 amino acids: CASSPLEGRAEAFF. CDR3 DNA: TGTGCCAGCAGCCCCCTCGAGGGGAGGGCTGAAGCTTTCTTT.